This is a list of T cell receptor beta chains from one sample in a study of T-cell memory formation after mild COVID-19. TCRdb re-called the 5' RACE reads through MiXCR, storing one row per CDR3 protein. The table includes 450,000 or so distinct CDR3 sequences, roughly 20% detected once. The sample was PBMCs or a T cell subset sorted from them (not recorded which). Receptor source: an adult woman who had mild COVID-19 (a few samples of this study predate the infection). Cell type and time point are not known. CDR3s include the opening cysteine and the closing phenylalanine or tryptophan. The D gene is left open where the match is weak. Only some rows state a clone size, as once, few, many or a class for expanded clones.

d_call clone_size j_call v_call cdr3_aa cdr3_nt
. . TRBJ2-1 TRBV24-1 CATGRWDEQFF TGTGCCACGGGGAGGTGGGATGAGCAGTTCTTC
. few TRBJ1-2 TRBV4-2 CASSQPGRTAYGYTF TGTGCCAGCAGCCAGCCAGGGCGTACTGCCTATGGCTACACCTTC
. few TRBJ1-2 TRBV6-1 CASSETRGLAYGYTF TGTGCCAGCAGTGAAACACGGGGGCTGGCCTATGGCTACACCTTC
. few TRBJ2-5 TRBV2 CASTYVPEETQYF TGTGCCAGCACATATGTCCCGGAAGAGACCCAGTACTTC
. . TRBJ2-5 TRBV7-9 CASSLAQDSPQETQYF TGTGCCAGCAGCTTAGCCCAGGACTCTCCGCAAGAGACCCAGTACTTC
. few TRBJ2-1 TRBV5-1 CASSLAALRSDEQFF TGCGCCAGCAGCTTGGCGGCTTTACGAAGCGATGAGCAGTTCTTC
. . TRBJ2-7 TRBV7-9 CASSITPYEQYF TGTGCCAGCAGCATTACCCCCTACGAGCAGTACTTC
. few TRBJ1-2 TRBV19 CASRTVYGYTF TGTGCCAGTAGGACGGTCTATGGCTACACCTTC
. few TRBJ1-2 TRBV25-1 CASSEGAIAIGANYGYTF TGTGCCAGCAGTGAGGGGGCGATCGCTATAGGGGCCAACTATGGCTACACCTTC
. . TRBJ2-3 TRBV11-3 CASSLDPTSVRTQYF TGTGCCAGCAGCTTAGACCCCACAAGCGTCCGAACGCAGTATTTT
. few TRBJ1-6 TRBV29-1 CSVGTGMGSPLHF TGCAGCGTTGGTACGGGGATGGGTTCACCCCTCCACTTT
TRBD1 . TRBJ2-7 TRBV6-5 CASLPTFGDRGHEQYF TGTGCCAGCCTACCTACTTTTGGGGACAGGGGCCACGAGCAGTACTTC
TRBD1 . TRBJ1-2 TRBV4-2 CASSQDPTGGNGYTF TGTGCCAGCAGCCAAGATCCTACAGGGGGAAATGGCTACACCTTC
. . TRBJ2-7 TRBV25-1 CASSESRSSYEQYF TGTGCCAGCAGTGAATCACGGAGCTCCTACGAGCAGTACTTC
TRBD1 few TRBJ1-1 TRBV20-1 CSARPGQGNTEAFF TGCAGTGCTAGGCCGGGACAGGGGAACACTGAAGCTTTCTTT
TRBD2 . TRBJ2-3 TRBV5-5 CASSPGSLAGGTDTQYF TGTGCCAGCAGCCCTGGGTCCCTAGCGGGGGGCACAGATACGCAGTATTTT